This TCR beta chain was found in a study of T-cell reconstitution after alpha-beta-depleted transplantation in children (TCRdb year 2016). At the level of the whole study: The study quantitatively tracked T-cell immune reconstitution after TCRalphabeta/CD19-depleted allogeneic hematopoietic cell transplantation in children using TCR repertoire profiling.

The library was generated by PCR. Sequencing relied on an Illumina HiSeq 2500. TCR library preparation used molecular barcoding, with unique molecular identifiers applied to normalize quantification of the TCRbeta repertoire. TCRdb reprocessing: public reads trimmed at Q25 with fastp, clones called with MiXCR, in-frame beta chains kept. Each CDR3 protein appears once, grouped with its most common genes and DNA. In this sample the table shows about 980,000 distinct CDR3 sequences, roughly 31% of which occur a single time. Approximately 30% of the sample is in the top ten clones. The sample's treatment or condition label, in plain terms: allogeneic hematopoietic cell transplantation with graft depleted of TCRalphabeta T cells and CD19 B cells. TCRalphabeta/CD19-depleted allogeneic hematopoietic cell grafts were given to the transplant recipients, all of whom were children. A remark on this clonotype: It lacks a known antigen. No much larger clone is present one base from it, and per-base qualities are unavailable.

What the research found in general, with its limitations: The apparently early alphabetaT-cell count recovery about two months after transplant was reportedly dependent on only several hundred rapidly expanded clones derived from non-depleted graft cells. Over the following months the frequencies of hyperexpanded clones went down, and after one year T-cell counts and TCRbeta diversity were mostly credited to newly produced T cells. In some patients, high TCRbeta diversity at day 60 was attributed to recipient T cells and intrathymic progenitors that had survived conditioning.

From a lookup of the germline V gene (reference sequence), CDR1 and CDR2 are DFQATT and SNEGSKA. CDR3 length: 10 amino acids, cysteine to phenylalanine. The kept DNA is CDR3 alone, 30 bases in frame from the first base. V is cut by 1 base and J by 13 bases, and the space between the germline ends is 10 bases. Rearrangement joined TRBV20-1 to TRBJ1-2, with the D gene call left open. This clonotype was sampled from a boy in the first two years of life who had a stem cell transplant for SCID, so the T cells may come from the graft donor. This specimen was PBMCs, mostly from graft donor cells, taken 360 days after TCRalphabeta/CD19-depleted stem cell transplant. The CDR3 loop reads CSARGAVSTF. The base sequence is TGCAGTGCTAGAGGCGCAGTCAGCACCTTC.